This T cell receptor beta chain comes out of a study of CD8 T cells in ankylosing spondylitis. Study-level results: Ankylosing spondylitis blood appeared to be characterized by a TCR beta motif of 7 to 9 highly homologous variants.

This CDR3 is 11 amino acids long. Trimming removed 8 bases from V and 5 bases from J, with 13 bases in between. Germline V lookup: CDR1 DFQATT, CDR2 SNEGSKA (reference sequence). One entry per CDR3 protein results from TCRdb running MiXCR on the 5' RACE reads. The data show over 600,000 distinct CDR3 sequences, roughly 20% seen once. This clonotype appeared a few times. The antigen remains undetermined. The rearrangement joins TRBV20-1 to TRBJ2-7; possibly TRBD2 for D (5 bases). Sequencing was performed on blood, either unsorted or a sorted T cell fraction (not recorded which). The source of this sequence is a male donor with ankylosing spondylitis. CDR3 loop: CSPRRPDEQYF. The CDR3 DNA reads TGCAGTCCCCGGAGGCCGGACGAGCAGTACTTC.